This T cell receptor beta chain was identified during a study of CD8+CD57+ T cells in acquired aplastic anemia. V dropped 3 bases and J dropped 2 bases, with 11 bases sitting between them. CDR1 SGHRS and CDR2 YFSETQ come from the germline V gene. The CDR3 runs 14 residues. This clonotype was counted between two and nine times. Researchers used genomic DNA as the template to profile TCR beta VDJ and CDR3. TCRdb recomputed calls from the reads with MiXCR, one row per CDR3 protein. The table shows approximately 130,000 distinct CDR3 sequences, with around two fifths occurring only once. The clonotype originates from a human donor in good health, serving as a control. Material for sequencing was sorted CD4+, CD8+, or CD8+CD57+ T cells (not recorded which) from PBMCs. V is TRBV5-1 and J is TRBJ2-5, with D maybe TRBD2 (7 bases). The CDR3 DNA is TGCGCCAGCAGCTCGGAGGGGGGGCAAGAGACCCAGTACTTC. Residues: CASSSEGGQETQYF.